Listed below are T cell receptor beta chains from one sample, sequenced in a study of T cells in Graves' hyperthyroidism and ophthalmopathy. TCRdb reprocessed the multiplex PCR reads with MiXCR, giving one entry per CDR3 protein. The table shows nearly 600,000 distinct CDR3 sequences, with more than 11% occurring only once. The sequencing input was blood. All receptors come from a woman aged 25 to 39 with Graves' hyperthyroidism that later progressed to Graves' ophthalmopathy. The CDR3 runs from the conserved cysteine through the conserved F or W. D genes are given only for firm matches. Some rows have no size entry. The others give once, few or many, or a class for an expanded clone.

abundance: many
j_gene: TRBJ2-1
v_gene: TRBV11-2
d_gene: TRBD1
CDR3aa: CASSLSTGGLNNEQFF
CDR3nt: TGTGCCAGCAGCTTATCGACAGGGGGGCTCAACAATGAGCAGTTCTTC

abundance: many
j_gene: TRBJ2-1
v_gene: TRBV12-3/TRBV12-4
d_gene: NA
CDR3aa: CASRASEGEQFF
CDR3nt: TGTGCCAGCAGGGCCTCGGAGGGAGAGCAGTTCTTC

abundance: many
j_gene: TRBJ2-5
v_gene: TRBV7-9
d_gene: TRBD1
CDR3aa: CASSGRDSETQYF
CDR3nt: TGTGCCAGCAGCGGTCGGGACAGCGAGACCCAGTACTTC

abundance: NA
j_gene: TRBJ1-2
v_gene: TRBV24-1
d_gene: NA
CDR3aa: CATSDPDSREGYTF
CDR3nt: TGTGCCACCAGTGACCCAGACTCCCGCGAGGGCTACACCTTC

abundance: many
j_gene: TRBJ2-1
v_gene: TRBV11-3
d_gene: TRBD1
CDR3aa: CASSTPGQGALYRNSYNEQFF
CDR3nt: TGTGCCAGCAGCACCCCCGGACAGGGGGCCTTATATCGGAACTCCTACAATGAGCAGTTCTTC

abundance: few
j_gene: TRBJ1-5
v_gene: TRBV19
d_gene: TRBD1
CDR3aa: CVTQRGQGWSQPQHF
CDR3nt: TGTGTCACACAGCGGGGACAGGGTTGGAGTCAGCCCCAGCATTTT

abundance: many
j_gene: TRBJ2-3
v_gene: TRBV7-2
d_gene: NA
CDR3aa: CASSSTLQSTDTQYF
CDR3nt: TGTGCCAGCAGCTCCACCTTACAGAGCACAGATACGCAGTATTTT

abundance: NA
j_gene: TRBJ2-2
v_gene: TRBV13
d_gene: TRBD1
CDR3aa: CASSLVRGTGAVGELFF
CDR3nt: TGTGCCAGCAGCTTAGTGAGAGGAACAGGGGCAGTCGGGGAGCTGTTTTTT

abundance: many
j_gene: TRBJ1-2
v_gene: TRBV27
d_gene: NA
CDR3aa: CATTKAGQTTNGYTF
CDR3nt: TGTGCCACCACCAAGGCTGGACAGACTACCAATGGCTACACCTTC

abundance: many
j_gene: TRBJ2-5
v_gene: TRBV28
d_gene: NA
CDR3aa: CASSWEVETQYF
CDR3nt: TGTGCCAGCAGTTGGGAGGTTGAGACCCAGTACTTC

abundance: many
j_gene: TRBJ2-6
v_gene: TRBV5-1
d_gene: NA
CDR3aa: CASSSTPLGSGANVLTF
CDR3nt: TGCGCCAGCAGCTCAACCCCCCTGGGATCTGGGGCCAACGTCCTGACTTTC